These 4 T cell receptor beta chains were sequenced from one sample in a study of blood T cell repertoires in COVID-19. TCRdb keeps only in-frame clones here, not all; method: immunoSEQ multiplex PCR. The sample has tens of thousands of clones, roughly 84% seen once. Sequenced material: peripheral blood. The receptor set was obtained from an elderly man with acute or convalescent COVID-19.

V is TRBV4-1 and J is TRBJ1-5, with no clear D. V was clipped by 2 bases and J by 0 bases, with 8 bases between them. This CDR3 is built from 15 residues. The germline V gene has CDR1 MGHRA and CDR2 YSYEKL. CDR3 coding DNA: TGCGCCAGCAGCCAAAACAGTAATAGCAATCAGCCCCAGCATTTT. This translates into CASSQNSNSNQPQHF.

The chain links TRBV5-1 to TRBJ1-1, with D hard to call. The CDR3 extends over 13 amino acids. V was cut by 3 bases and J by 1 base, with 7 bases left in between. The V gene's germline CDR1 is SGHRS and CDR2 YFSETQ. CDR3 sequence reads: CASSSQTNTEAFF. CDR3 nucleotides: TGCGCCAGCAGCTCACAGACGAACACTGAAGCTTTCTTT.

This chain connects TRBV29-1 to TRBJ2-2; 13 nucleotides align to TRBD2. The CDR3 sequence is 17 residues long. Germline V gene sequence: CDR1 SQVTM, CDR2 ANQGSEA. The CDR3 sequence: CGLGLAGVLGYTGELFF. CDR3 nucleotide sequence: TGCGGGCTTGGACTAGCGGGAGTTTTGGGGTACACCGGGGAGCTGTTTTTT.

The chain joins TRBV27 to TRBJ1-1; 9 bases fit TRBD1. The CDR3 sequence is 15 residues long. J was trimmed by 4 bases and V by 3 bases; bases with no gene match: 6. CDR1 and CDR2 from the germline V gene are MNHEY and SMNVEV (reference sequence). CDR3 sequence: CASSLSRDRATEAFF. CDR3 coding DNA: TGTGCCAGCAGTTTGTCCCGGGACAGGGCCACTGAAGCTTTCTTT.